In this sample, the clone carrying this TCR beta chain turned up once. Germline loops: CDR1 MGHRA, CDR2 YSYEKL. The junction had 4 bases not matched to a gene; V was cut back by 3 bases and J by 3 bases. The CDR3 is 15 amino acids. Sorted naive CD8 T cells were those defined as CD8+CD4-CCR7+CD45RA+. Each CDR3 protein is one row after TCRdb ran MiXCR on the PCR reads. The table lists about 68,000 distinct CDR3 sequences, around 18% of them singletons. This sample was taken from a study of molecular identifiers for immune sequencing clone quantification. Sequencing was performed on naive CD8+ T cells from blood, with Jurkat cell RNA spiked in. Subset: FACS-sorted CD8+CD4-CCR7+CD45RA+ naive T cells. This TCR was recovered from a human donor in good health. Some libraries in this study had Jurkat cell RNA spiked in. This chain uses TRBV4-1 with TRBJ2-7; 11 nucleotides line up with TRBD2. CDR3 sequence: CASSQTLAGVYEQYF. The CDR3 coding sequence is TGCGCCAGCAGCCAGACACTAGCGGGAGTCTACGAGCAGTACTTC.